The 28 T cell receptor beta chains reported below all come from one sample, sequenced in a study of T cells after yellow fever vaccination. From the 5' RACE reads, TCRdb called clonotypes with MiXCR, one entry per CDR3 protein. The sample has some 350,000 distinct CDR3 sequences; around 4.1% are singletons. The material sequenced was PBMCs, taken 5 days after the yellow fever booster vaccination. The receptors derive from a man between 18 and 29 years old who received the YFV17D yellow fever vaccine.

This clonotype was recorded at least ten times. The chain carries TRBV7-9 and TRBJ2-7, with D possibly matching TRBD2 (6 bases). The length of the CDR3 is 17 residues. V was trimmed by 4 bases and J by 2 bases, leaving 21 bases between them. Germline CDR1 SEHNR, CDR2 FQNEAQ (reference sequence). CDR3 nucleotide sequence: TGTGCCAGCAGCTCCGACTTTGGGCAGGCGGGGACCTACGAGCAGTACTTC. It yields the protein CASSSDFGQAGTYEQYF. The full variable domain, with the rest looked up from reference TRBV7-9 and TRBJ2-7, is DTGVSQNPRHKITKRGQNVTFRCDPISEHNRLYWYRQTLGQGPEFLTYFQNEAQLEKSRLLSDRFSAERPKGSFSTLEIQRTEQGDSAMYLCASSSDFGQAGTYEQYFGPGTRLTVT.

This clonotype turned up a few times. V is TRBV20-1 and J is TRBJ2-5; TRBD2 matches 7 bases. The CDR3 is 15 amino acids. The J segment lost 9 bases and the V segment lost 5 bases, leaving 18 bases of the junction unmatched. CDR1 and CDR2 from the germline V gene are DFQATT and SNEGSKA (reference sequence). The CDR3 nucleotides read TGCAGTGCTGGGGGGGTTCTAGCGGCCCCTGAGTCCCAGTACTTC. Protein: CSAGGVLAAPESQYF.

This chain uses TRBV4-1 with TRBJ1-3; a possible D gene is TRBD1 (5 bases). The CDR3 length is 14 residues. CDR1 is MGHRA and CDR2 is YSYEKL in the germline V gene. V lost 3 bases and J 2 bases, leaving 8 bases between the germline ends. DNA of the CDR3: TGCGCCAGCAGCCATTGGGACCCTGGAAACACCATATATTTT. Its translation: CASSHWDPGNTIYF.

In this sample, this clonotype turned up a few times. The J gene is TRBJ2-1, the V gene TRBV12-3 or TRBV12-4; a possible D gene is TRBD1 (6 bases). This CDR3 region has 16 residues. The V gene lost 0 bases and the J gene lost 2 bases, with 11 bases spanning the gap. The CDR3 region has the DNA TGTGCCAGCAGTTTAGCGCTAGGGGGAGCCTACAATGAGCAGTTCTTC. This sequence encodes CASSLALGGAYNEQFF.

The V call is TRBV6-5, the J call TRBJ1-2; 8 nucleotides line up with TRBD1. Unmatched junction bases numbered 8, after V lost 6 bases and J lost 8 bases. Germline V gives CDR1 MNHEY, CDR2 SVGAGI. The CDR3 is 13 residues long. The CDR3 coding sequence is TGTGCCAGCAGATCGGGACAGGCGTGGGGCTACACCTTC. Its translation: CASRSGQAWGYTF.

This clonotype has a count of ten or more. The chain uses TRBV29-1 and TRBJ2-3, with 9 positions matching TRBD2. Germline V lookup: CDR1 SQVTM, CDR2 ANQGSEA. V shed 6 bases, J shed 5 bases, and the junction held 12 bases outside the gene matches. This CDR3 has 15 residues. CDR3 in DNA: TGCAGCGTCGCCCGGATAGCGGGGGTCGGAGATACGCAGTATTTT. This codes for CSVARIAGVGDTQYF.

The chain employs TRBV12-3 or TRBV12-4 and TRBJ1-1; unclear D gene. The CDR3 runs 16 residues. The V gene lost 7 bases and the J gene lost 4 bases, with 22 bases spanning the gap. In nucleotides, the CDR3 is TGTGCCAGCACCTCACCGGGCCGGGGTATGGGCACTGAAGCTTTCTTT. Its translation: CASTSPGRGMGTEAFF.

This clonotype was counted only a few times. The chain links TRBV4-1 to TRBJ1-2; TRBD1 aligns across 9 bases. CDR1 and CDR2 (germline): MGHRA, YSYEKL. V shed 2 bases, J shed 8 bases, and the junction held 15 bases outside the gene matches. The CDR3 loop spans 17 amino acids. The CDR3 DNA reads TGCGCCAGCAGCCAATACAGTCCGGGACAGGGTTCGATGGGCTACACCTTC. Protein product: CASSQYSPGQGSMGYTF.

There are many counts of this clonotype. The V call is TRBV20-1, the J call TRBJ1-4; 7 positions agree with TRBD1. Germline lookup yields CDR1 DFQATT and CDR2 SNEGSKA (reference sequence). This CDR3 is built from 13 residues. V was pared by 6 bases and J by 7 bases, with 8 bases of the junction left unmatched. The DNA of the CDR3 is TGCAGTGCCCAGGACAGGTCCGGTGAAAAACTGTTTTTT. This translates into CSAQDRSGEKLFF.

This clonotype was seen many times. V gene TRBV7-2 combines with J gene TRBJ2-7; D ambiguous. The germline V gene has CDR1 SGHTA and CDR2 FQGNSA. Trimming shortened V by 1 base and J by 2 bases, and 9 bases separated the two germline ends. The CDR3 has 14 amino acids. The CDR3 spells CASSLGTEAYEQYF. For the CDR3, the DNA is TGTGCCAGCAGCTTAGGGACGGAAGCCTACGAGCAGTACTTC.

The chain carries TRBV7-9 and TRBJ2-7; D gene unclear. This CDR3 comprises 13 residues. Trimming removed 3 bases from V and 6 bases from J, with 12 bases in between. Germline loops: CDR1 SEHNR, CDR2 FQNEAQ (reference sequence). In DNA form, the CDR3 reads TGTGCCAGCAGCTTTCTGGGATGGAGCGAGCAGTACGTC. Translation gives CASSFLGWSEQYV.

This clonotype was counted ten times or more. The chain recombines TRBV6-2 or TRBV6-3 with TRBJ2-5; 9 bases agree with TRBD2. The CDR3 runs to 15 residues. Germline assignment: CDR1 MNHEY and CDR2 SVGEGT. The J segment lost 1 base and the V segment lost 5 bases, leaving 5 bases of the junction unmatched. CDR3 nucleotides: TGTGCCAGCAGTACAGATAGCGGGGGCCAAGAGACCCAGTACTTC. Protein product: CASSTDSGGQETQYF.

The chain joins TRBV12-3 or TRBV12-4 to TRBJ2-2, with D perhaps matching TRBD2 (5 bases). V gave up 3 bases and J gave up 6 bases, with 11 bases separating them. The CDR3 is 14 amino acids. The CDR3 DNA follows: TGTGCCAGCAGTTTGTGGCTAGCCTCCGGGGAGCTGTTTTTT. Translation gives CASSLWLASGELFF.

This clonotype was counted at least ten times. The chain is built from TRBV7-2 and TRBJ1-1; D remains unclear. The CDR3 runs 14 residues. V lost 2 bases and J lost 5, with 12 bases in between. Germline CDR1 SGHTA, CDR2 FQGNSA. CDR3 coding DNA: TGTGCCAGCAGCTTATACGACTCGGGGACTGAAGCTTTCTTT. It is translated as CASSLYDSGTEAFF.

There are many counts of this clonotype. The rearrangement uses TRBV28 and TRBJ2-7, with a possible D match to TRBD2 (6 bases). CDR1 and CDR2 from the germline V gene are MDHEN and SYDVKM. Trimming cost V 1 base and J 2 bases, with 12 bases left between them. The CDR3 sequence is 15 residues long. CDR3: CASSLSFTSPYEQYV. CDR3 nucleotide sequence: TGTGCCAGCAGTTTATCTTTCACTAGCCCCTACGAGCAGTACGTC.

With respect to this clonotype: Sequence at one end of the junction differs from germline and may be a read error. This chain's CDR3 is CASSSEHTDTQYF. Here the CDR3 DNA reads TGTGCTAGCAGCTCCGAACACACAGATACGCAGTATTTT. This chain connects TRBV7-7 to TRBJ2-3; D remains ambiguous. This CDR3 region has 13 residues. Per germline, CDR1 SSHAT and CDR2 FNYEAQ (reference sequence).

This clonotype was seen a few times. Here the CDR3 DNA reads TGTGCCAGCAGCGTAAAGGTCGGGGGCTACTCTGGGGCCAACGTCCTGACTTTC. It is translated as CASSVKVGGYSGANVLTF. This sequence joins TRBV7-2 and TRBJ2-6; D possibly uses TRBD1 or TRBD2 (6 bases each). Germline-derived CDR1 and CDR2 are SGHTA and FQGNSA. This CDR3 comprises 18 residues. Between the trimmed V and J ends, which lost 5 bases and 0 bases, there was a span of 17 bases.

This clonotype has more than one count but fewer than ten. CDR3 sequence (DNA): TGTGCCAGCAGCTTCTCTAACACTGAAGCTTTCTTT. Translated: CASSFSNTEAFF. This chain links TRBV5-6 with TRBJ1-1; unclear D gene. Germline-derived CDR1 and CDR2 are SGHDT and YYEEEE. There are 12 residues in the CDR3. The germline V and J ends were trimmed by 2 bases and 2 bases, with 4 bases remaining between them.

The table lists this clonotype with a few counts. This chain joins TRBV5-5 and TRBJ1-4; 7 nucleotides agree with TRBD1. J was trimmed by 4 bases and V by 4 bases; bases with no gene match: 7. Germline CDR1 SGHKS, CDR2 YYEKEE (reference sequence). The CDR3 spans 15 residues. As DNA, the CDR3 is TGTGCCAGCAGCCCGGGGACAGCTTTTAATGAAAAACTGTTTTTT. Translation gives CASSPGTAFNEKLFF.

This clonotype was observed a few times. The chain combines TRBV6-2 or TRBV6-3 with TRBJ1-2; 7 nucleotides line up with TRBD1. CDR3 length: 16 amino acids. V was clipped by 4 bases and J by 6 bases; unmatched bases: 14. Germline values: CDR1 MNHEY, CDR2 SVGEGT. This CDR3 is CASSSVLNRGRNGYTF. The CDR3 nucleotides are TGTGCCAGCAGTTCCGTTCTGAACAGGGGTCGGAATGGCTACACCTTC.

This clonotype has more than one count but fewer than ten. The chain links TRBV5-1 to TRBJ2-1; 8 nucleotides match TRBD2. After removal of 4 bases from V and 8 bases from J, the junction contained 8 bases not matched to a gene. The CDR3 covers 14 residues. Germline V lookup: CDR1 SGHRS, CDR2 YFSETQ. CDR3: CASSVREGWDEQFF. CDR3 bases: TGCGCCAGCAGCGTCCGGGAGGGGTGGGATGAGCAGTTCTTC. Complete variable domain (other parts from reference TRBV5-1 and TRBJ2-1): KAGVTQTPRYLIKTRGQQVTLSCSPISGHRSVSWYQQTPGQGLQFLFEYFSETQRNKGNFPGRFSGRQFSNSRSEMNVSTLELGDSALYLCASSVREGWDEQFFGPGTRLTVL.

This chain connects TRBV24-1 to TRBJ2-1; TRBD2 might be the D (5 bases). This CDR3 has 12 residues. CDR1 and CDR2 from the germline V gene are KGHDR and SFDVKD. Trimming took 5 bases from V and 9 from J, leaving 10 bases between them. The CDR3 DNA is TGTGCCACCAGTGGTGTTGGAGGTGAGCAGTTCTTC. It specifies CATSGVGGEQFF.

This clonotype came up a few times. The chain joins TRBV5-1 to TRBJ1-5; tentatively, D is TRBD1 (6 bases). The CDR3 runs to 15 residues. Germline assignment: CDR1 SGHRS and CDR2 YFSETQ. V gave up 1 base and J gave up 7 bases, with 15 bases separating them. The CDR3 protein is CASSLSGGPGQPQHF. For the CDR3, the DNA is TGCGCCAGCAGCTTGTCTGGGGGGCCGGGACAGCCCCAGCATTTT.

This chain uses TRBV5-1 with TRBJ2-1; 10 bases fit TRBD1. Germline CDR1 SGHRS, CDR2 YFSETQ. The CDR3 length is 18 residues. V dropped 2 bases and J dropped 4; count of bases not matched to a gene: 12. CDR3 nucleotides: TGCGCCAGCAGCTTTTCCCCGCCCGGGACAGGGGCTTACAATGAGCAGTTCTTC. Its translation: CASSFSPPGTGAYNEQFF.

The V call is TRBV5-1, the J call TRBJ1-1; D possibly corresponds to TRBD1 (5 bases). CDR3 size: 18 residues. The V gene's germline CDR1 is SGHRS and CDR2 YFSETQ. V was shortened by 4 bases and J by 1 base, with 23 bases between the two germline ends. The CDR3: CASSLRTGFRAPNTEAFF. The CDR3 DNA follows: TGCGCCAGCAGCCTGAGGACCGGCTTCAGGGCCCCGAACACTGAAGCTTTCTTT.

This clonotype was seen more than once but under ten times. The rearrangement links TRBV9 to TRBJ2-7; perhaps TRBD2 as D (5 bases). Germline CDR1 is SGDLS and CDR2 is YYNGEE. V was pared by 4 bases and J by 3 bases, with 14 bases between. This CDR3 is 14 amino acids long. The CDR3 nucleotides are TGTGCCAGCAGCCCCCGAGGAGGAGGCTACGAGCAGTACTTC. As protein: CASSPRGGGYEQYF.

Ten or more counts support this clonotype. The genes are TRBV7-2 and TRBJ1-5, with 7 bases that match TRBD1. The junction had 5 bases not matched to a gene; V was cut back by 1 base and J by 5 bases. The germline CDR1 and CDR2 sequences are SGHTA and FQGNSA. This CDR3 comprises 15 residues. CDR3 in DNA: TGTGCCAGCAGCTTAGTAGGGGGCGCAGATCAGCCCCAGCATTTT. It codes for CASSLVGGADQPQHF.

Many counts were recorded for this clonotype. The chain uses TRBV6-1 and TRBJ2-1, with 7 nucleotides matching TRBD2. CDR3 size: 17 residues. Unmatched junction bases numbered 10, after V lost 1 base and J lost 4 bases. In germline, CDR1 is MNHNS, CDR2 SASEGT. The CDR3 DNA sequence: TGTGCCAGCAGTGAAGAGGGTGGGCTAGCGGTGTACAATGAGCAGTTCTTC. Amino acid sequence: CASSEEGGLAVYNEQFF.